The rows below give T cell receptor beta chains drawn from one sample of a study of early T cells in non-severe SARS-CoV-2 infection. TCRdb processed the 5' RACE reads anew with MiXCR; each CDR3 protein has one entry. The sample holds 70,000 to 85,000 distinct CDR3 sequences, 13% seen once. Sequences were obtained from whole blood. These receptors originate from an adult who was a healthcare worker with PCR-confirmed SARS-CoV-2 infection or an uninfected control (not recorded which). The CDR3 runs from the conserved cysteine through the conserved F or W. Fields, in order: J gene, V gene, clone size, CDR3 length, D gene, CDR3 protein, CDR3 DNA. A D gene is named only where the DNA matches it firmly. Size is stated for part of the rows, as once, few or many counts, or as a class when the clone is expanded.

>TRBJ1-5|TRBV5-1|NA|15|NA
CASSLVGASNQPQHF
TGCGCCAGCAGCTTGGTGGGGGCTAGCAATCAGCCCCAGCATTTT
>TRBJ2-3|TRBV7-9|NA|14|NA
CASSPTGDGGTQYF
TGTGCCAGCAGCCCGACCGGTGACGGAGGTACGCAGTATTTT
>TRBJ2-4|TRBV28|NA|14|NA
CASSLLVLKNIQYF
TGTGCCAGCAGCTTACTAGTACTAAAAAACATTCAGTACTTC
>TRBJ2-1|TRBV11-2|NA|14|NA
CASSLRQPHNEQFF
TGTGCCAGCAGCTTACGACAGCCCCACAATGAGCAGTTCTTC
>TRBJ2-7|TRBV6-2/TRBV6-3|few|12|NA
CASSYPPYEQYF
TGTGCCAGCAGTTACCCGCCCTACGAGCAGTACTTC
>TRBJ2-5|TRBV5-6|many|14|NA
CASSLISSQETQYF
TGTGCCAGCAGCTTGATCAGTTCCCAAGAGACCCAGTACTTC
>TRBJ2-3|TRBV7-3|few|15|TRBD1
CASSSGTGRTDTQYF
TGTGCCAGCAGCTCCGGGACAGGGAGGACAGATACGCAGTATTTT
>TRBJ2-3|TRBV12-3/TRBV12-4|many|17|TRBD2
CASSFPGLAGVSDTQYF
TGTGCCAGCAGTTTCCCCGGACTAGCGGGAGTATCGGATACGCAGTATTTT
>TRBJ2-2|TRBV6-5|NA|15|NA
CASSQQGTNTGELFF
TGTGCCAGCAGTCAACAGGGTACGAACACCGGGGAGCTGTTTTTT
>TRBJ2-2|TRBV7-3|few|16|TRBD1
CASSPLGTGNTGELFF
TGTGCCAGCAGCCCCCTAGGGACAGGGAACACCGGGGAGCTGTTTTTT
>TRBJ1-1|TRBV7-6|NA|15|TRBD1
CASSLVPGQGTEAFF
TGTGCCAGCAGCTTAGTACCGGGACAGGGGACTGAAGCTTTCTTT
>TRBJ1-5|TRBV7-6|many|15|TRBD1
CASSPGTGMSQPQHF
TGTGCCAGCAGCCCCGGGACAGGGATGTCACAGCCCCAGCATTTT
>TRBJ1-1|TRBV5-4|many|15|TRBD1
CASSTDRGRNTEAFF
TGTGCCAGCAGCACGGACAGGGGGCGGAACACTGAAGCTTTCTTT
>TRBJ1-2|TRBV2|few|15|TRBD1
CASSAQGAVGYGYTF
TGTGCCAGCAGTGCCCAGGGGGCTGTCGGCTATGGCTACACCTTC
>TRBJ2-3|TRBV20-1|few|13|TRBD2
CSARGGATDTQYF
TGCAGTGCTCGCGGGGGGGCCACAGATACGCAGTATTTT
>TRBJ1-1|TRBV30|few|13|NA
CAWRSRAGTEAFF
TGTGCCTGGAGGTCCAGGGCGGGCACTGAAGCTTTCTTT
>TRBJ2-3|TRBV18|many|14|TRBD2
CASSREGRADTQYF
TGTGCCAGCTCTCGGGAGGGTCGGGCAGATACGCAGTATTTT
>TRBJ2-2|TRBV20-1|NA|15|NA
CSASIPGRNTGELFF
TGCAGTGCGTCTATCCCGGGGCGGAACACCGGGGAGCTGTTTTTT
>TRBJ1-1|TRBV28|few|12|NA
CASSLGGRIAFF
TGTGCCAGCAGTTTAGGCGGACGAATCGCTTTCTTT
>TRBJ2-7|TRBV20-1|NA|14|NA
CSARAAEGRNEQYF
TGCAGTGCTAGAGCCGCCGAGGGGCGAAACGAGCAGTACTTC